The 20 T cell receptor beta chains below come from one sample, sequenced in a study of T cell repertoires in cytomegalovirus infection (dated 2019 in TCRdb). Their specific antigens are unknown. TCRdb names Illumina HiSeq 1500 as the instrument used. Using fastp trimming at Q25 and MiXCR clonotype assembly, TCRdb reanalyzed the public sequencing data and kept in-frame beta chains. Every distinct CDR3 protein forms one entry, paired with its most common genes and DNA. This sample gives approximately 220,000 distinct CDR3 sequences in total; about 39% of them show up just once. The ten largest clones take up roughly three fifths of the sample. The treatment or condition label on this specimen signifies: in vitro stimulation with specific CMV peptide epitopes to enrich CMV-specific T cells. The source material was CD8+ T cells from cultured PBMCs, sampled from culture after CMV antigen stimulation. The receptors shown here come from a human donor in good health (CMV status not recorded). Some clones in this sample may be carry-over from other donors' samples.

This rearrangement joins TRBV28 to TRBJ2-7; 7 nucleotides match TRBD1. The CDR3 has 14 amino acids. With V trimmed by 5 bases and J by 0 bases, 4 bases remained unmatched. Per the germline V gene, CDR1 is MDHEN and CDR2 is SYDVKM. CDR3 residues: CASSNGDSSYEQYF. The CDR3 nucleotides are TGTGCCAGCAGTAACGGGGACAGCTCCTACGAGCAGTACTTC. Full variable domain (remainder filled in from reference TRBV28 and TRBJ2-7): DVKVTQSSRYLVKRTGEKVFLECVQDMDHENMFWYRQDPGLGLRLIYFSYDVKMKEKGDIPEGYSVSREKKERFSLILESASTNQTSMYLCASSNGDSSYEQYFGPGTRLTVT.

About this clonotype itself: The junction does not match germline at one end; this may be a read error. The rearrangement uses TRBV4-1 and TRBJ1-1; possibly TRBD1 for D (5 bases). CDR3 length: 14 amino acids. In germline, CDR1 is MGHRA, CDR2 YSYEKL. The DNA of the CDR3 is TGTGCCAGCAGCCAAGGGTCGAGGGGCACTGAAGCTTTCTTT. It encodes CASSQGSRGTEAFF.

The chain couples TRBV7-3 to TRBJ2-1; 12 nucleotides line up with TRBD1. Germline V gene lookup returns CDR1 SGHTA and CDR2 FQGTGA. The CDR3 totals 19 residues. J gave up 4 bases and V 3 bases, and 13 bases lay outside the gene matches. The CDR3 nucleotides are TGTGCCAGCAGCTTGGGGACAGGGGGCTCTAGCGGGTTATACAATGAGCAGTTCTTC. Amino acid sequence: CASSLGTGGSSGLYNEQFF.

This clonotype appeared once. The chain employs TRBV29-1 and TRBJ2-1; possible D gene TRBD2, 6 bases. This CDR3 has 11 residues. CDR1 and CDR2 from the germline V gene are SQVTM and ANQGSEA. Trimming cost V 7 bases and J 4 bases, with 8 bases left between them. CDR3 in DNA: TGCAGCGGACGGGAGTACAATGAGCAGTTCTTC. Translation: CSGREYNEQFF.

This chain connects TRBV7-6 to TRBJ2-2; D possibly corresponds to TRBD1 (6 bases). V lost 5 bases and J 1 base, leaving 17 bases between the germline ends. Looked up from germline, CDR1 is SGHVS and CDR2 is FNYEAQ. The CDR3 totals 17 residues. This CDR3 is CASSTLQGQGNTGELFF. The CDR3 DNA sequence: TGTGCCAGCAGCACGCTACAGGGCCAAGGGAACACCGGGGAGCTGTTTTTT.

The J gene is TRBJ1-1, the V gene TRBV6-5, with unresolved D. CDR3 length: 14 residues. Germline V gene sequence: CDR1 MNHEY, CDR2 SVGAGI. Trimming left V 0 bases short and J 5 bases short, with 10 bases between. The CDR3 reads CASSYSPGGTEAFF. The DNA for the CDR3 is TGTGCCAGCAGTTACTCTCCCGGAGGGACTGAAGCTTTCTTT.

In the case of this clonotype: One end of the junction fails to match germline, which may point to a read error. The rearrangement joins TRBV28 to TRBJ2-5, with 7 bases that match TRBD1. This CDR3 is 19 amino acids long. CDR1 and CDR2 (germline): MDHEN, SYDVKM. As DNA, the CDR3 is TGTGCCAGCATTACCAGGACAGGTCGGCGCGGGCTTACCCAAGAGACCCAGTGCTTC. Its protein is CASITRTGRRGLTQETQCF.

J is TRBJ1-5 and V is TRBV19; 9 nucleotides match TRBD1. Trimming took 7 bases from V and 0 from J; bases not matched to a gene: 10. Per germline, CDR1 LNHDA and CDR2 SQIVND (reference sequence). This CDR3 spans 17 amino acids. The CDR3, as DNA: TGTGCCAGTACCGCGGACAGGGGCCAGCCTAGCAATCAGCCCCAGCATTTT. Translated, it gives CASTADRGQPSNQPQHF.

This clonotype was seen repeatedly, ten times or more. In DNA, the CDR3 is TGTGCCAGCCCCCCGCCGGCAGGGGACTTCAGGGGTACGCCTGAAGCTTTCTTT. This sequence encodes CASPPPAGDFRGTPEAFF. V usage is TRBV28 and J usage is TRBJ1-1; a possible D gene is TRBD1 (6 bases). The V gene lost 8 bases and the J gene lost 6 bases, with 31 bases spanning the gap. Germline V gene lookup returns CDR1 MDHEN and CDR2 SYDVKM. The CDR3 is 18 amino acids.

This clonotype was recorded once. The genes are TRBV20-1 and TRBJ2-1, with 13 bases matching TRBD2. Germline CDR1 reads DFQATT; CDR2 reads SNEGSKA (reference sequence). V lost 6 bases, J lost 6 bases, and 5 bases stayed unmatched. This CDR3 has 14 amino acids. CDR3 DNA sequence: TGCAGTGCACCTCGGACTAGCGGGAGCAATGAGCAGTTCTTC. Translating it yields CSAPRTSGSNEQFF.

This chain links TRBV7-6 with TRBJ2-5; possibly TRBD2 for D (6 bases). Looked up from germline, CDR1 is SGHVS and CDR2 is FNYEAQ. The CDR3 runs to 14 residues. V lost 2 bases, J lost 3 bases, and 10 bases lay in between. The CDR3 DNA follows: TGTGCCAGCAGCTTAAGGCGGAGGGAAGAGACCCAGTACTTC. This encodes CASSLRRREETQYF.

This chain joins TRBV7-9 and TRBJ2-2; D gene uncertain. The CDR3 runs 13 residues. The V gene's germline CDR1 is SEHNR and CDR2 FQNEAQ (reference sequence). V shed 8 bases and J shed 5 bases, with 12 bases lying between them. The chain's CDR3 is CASGEPRTGELFF. The CDR3 DNA sequence: TGTGCCAGCGGCGAGCCCCGAACCGGGGAGCTGTTTTTT.

This clonotype has only a few counts. The chain joins TRBV28 to TRBJ2-1, with 8 bases identical to TRBD2. The CDR3 is 16 amino acids. Germline trimming cut 4 bases from V and 1 base from J; bases unmatched to any gene: 6. Germline assignment: CDR1 MDHEN and CDR2 SYDVKM. For the CDR3, the DNA is TGTGCCAGCAGTTCTCAGCGGGAGCGTTCCTACAATGAGCAGTTCTTC. Translation gives CASSSQRERSYNEQFF.

Comment on this clonotype: Likely a read error: the CDR3 ends without its conserved phenylalanine or tryptophan. The chain recombines TRBV11-2 with TRBJ2-3; 7 bases map to TRBD1. The length of the CDR3 is 13 residues. CDR1 SGHAT and CDR2 FQNNGV come from the germline V gene. V lost 0 bases, J lost 11 bases, and 5 bases stayed unmatched. The CDR3 nucleotides read TGTGCCAGCAGCTTAGATCTTTCAGGGGGGCAGTATTTA. Amino acid sequence: CASSLDLSGGQYL.

This clonotype was seen a handful of times. V is TRBV27 and J is TRBJ1-5; D possibly corresponds to TRBD1 (5 bases). CDR1 is MNHEY, CDR2 SMNVEV, per germline (reference sequence). The V gene lost 3 bases and the J gene lost 0 bases, with 6 bases spanning the gap. The CDR3 is made up of 14 amino acids. The CDR3 protein is CASSLTASNQPQHF. CDR3 DNA: TGTGCCAGCAGTTTGACAGCTAGCAATCAGCCCCAGCATTTT.

The chain carries TRBV29-1 and TRBJ2-3; D might be TRBD1 or TRBD2, each matching 5 bases. The germline gives CDR1 SQVTM, CDR2 ANQGSEA. Trimming took off 0 bases at V and 0 bases at J, with 10 bases between the two ends. The CDR3 length is 15 residues. The CDR3 DNA sequence: TGCAGCGTTGAAGATTCCGGGGCTAGCACAGATACGCAGTATTTT. It specifies CSVEDSGASTDTQYF.

The chain employs TRBV12-3 or TRBV12-4 and TRBJ2-3; no definite D call. V was trimmed by 3 bases and J by 2 bases, leaving 12 bases between them. This CDR3 is built from 15 residues. This CDR3 reads CASSFGLAYTDTQYF. CDR3 sequence (DNA): TGTGCCAGCAGTTTCGGTCTCGCCTACACAGATACGCAGTATTTT.

The V gene is TRBV27, the J gene TRBJ2-3, with TRBD2 matching 9 bases. Germline V gives CDR1 MNHEY, CDR2 SMNVEV (reference sequence). J was trimmed by 2 bases and V by 4 bases; bases with no gene match: 4. There are 15 residues in the CDR3. The CDR3 nucleotides are TGTGCCAGCAGTTCAGCGGGAGGCTTCACAGATACGCAGTATTTT. Its translation: CASSSAGGFTDTQYF.

CDR3 sequence: CASSLEQGRYNEQFF. CDR3 DNA: TGTGCCAGCAGCTTAGAACAGGGGCGGTACAATGAGCAGTTCTTC. The chain links TRBV7-8 to TRBJ2-1; 7 nucleotides line up with TRBD1. From germline, CDR1 is SGHVS and CDR2 FQNEAQ. With 1 base clipped from V and 4 bases from J, the junction kept 4 bases outside the gene matches. This CDR3 contains 15 residues.

The sample holds a few counts of this clonotype. CDR3 sequence: CASSSSEGRGTGELFF. The CDR3 nucleotides read TGTGCCAGCAGCTCATCCGAGGGGCGGGGGACCGGGGAGCTGTTTTTT. This sequence joins TRBV7-3 and TRBJ2-2; TRBD2 agrees at 7 bases. This CDR3 has 16 amino acids. The germline V gene encodes CDR1 SGHTA and CDR2 FQGTGA. J was trimmed by 5 bases and V by 4 bases; bases with no gene match: 10.